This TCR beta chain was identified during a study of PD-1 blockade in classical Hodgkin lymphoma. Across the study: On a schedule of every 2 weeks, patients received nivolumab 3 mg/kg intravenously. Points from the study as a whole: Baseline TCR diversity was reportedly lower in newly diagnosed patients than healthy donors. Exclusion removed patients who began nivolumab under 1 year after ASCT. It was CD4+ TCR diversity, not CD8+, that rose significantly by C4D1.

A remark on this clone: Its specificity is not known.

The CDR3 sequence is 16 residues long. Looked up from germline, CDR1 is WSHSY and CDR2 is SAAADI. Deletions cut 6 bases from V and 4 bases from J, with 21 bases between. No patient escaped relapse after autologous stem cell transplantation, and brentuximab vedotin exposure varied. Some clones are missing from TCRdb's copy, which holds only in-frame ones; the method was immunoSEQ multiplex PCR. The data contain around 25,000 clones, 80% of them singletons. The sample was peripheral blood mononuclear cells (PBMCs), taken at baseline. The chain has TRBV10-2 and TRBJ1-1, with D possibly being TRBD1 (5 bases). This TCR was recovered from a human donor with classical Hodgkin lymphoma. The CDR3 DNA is TGCGCCAGCAGGAGGGGTACCGGGACGGGAACCACTGAAGCTTTCTTT. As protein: CASRRGTGTGTTEAFF.